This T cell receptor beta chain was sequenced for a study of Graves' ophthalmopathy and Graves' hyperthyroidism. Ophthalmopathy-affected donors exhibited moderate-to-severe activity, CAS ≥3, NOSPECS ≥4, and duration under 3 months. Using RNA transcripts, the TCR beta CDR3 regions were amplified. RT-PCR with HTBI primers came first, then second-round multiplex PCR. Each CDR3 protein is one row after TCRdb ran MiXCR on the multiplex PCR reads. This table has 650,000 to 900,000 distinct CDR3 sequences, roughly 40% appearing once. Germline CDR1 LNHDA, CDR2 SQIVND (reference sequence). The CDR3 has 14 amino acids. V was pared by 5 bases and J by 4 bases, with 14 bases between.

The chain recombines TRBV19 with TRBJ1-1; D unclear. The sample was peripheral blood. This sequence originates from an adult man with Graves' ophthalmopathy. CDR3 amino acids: CASSVSHLVTEAFF. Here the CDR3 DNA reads TGTGCCAGTAGTGTCAGCCACCTGGTCACTGAAGCTTTCTTT.